This section outlines one T cell receptor (beta chain) sequence together with its context. This sample is drawn from a study of blood T cell repertoires in COVID-19. In the study overall: Acute-phase and convalescent COVID-19 samples originated in the United States, Italy and Spain. Sample material is recorded as cDNA or gDNA derived from T cells, B-cell-depleted T cells, or PBMCs.

Between the trimmed V and J ends, which lost 2 bases and 1 base, there was a span of 5 bases. Germline CDR1 reads SEHNR; CDR2 reads FQNEAQ (reference sequence). The CDR3 extends over 13 amino acids. Study processing details: Nucleated cell counts were estimated from reference gene primer amplification. Clones were read by immunoSEQ multiplex PCR, and TCRdb kept only the in-frame ones, dropping some. V, J and clone size are taken as reported in that table, and D and trimming were inferred from the DNA itself. The sample yields around 25,000 clones, roughly nine tenths seen once. The receptor was derived from a human donor in a cohort sampled during active COVID-19. V and J are TRBV7-9 and TRBJ1-1, with D possibly TRBD1 on 5 matching bases. Sequenced sample: peripheral blood. CDR3 sequence (DNA): TGTGCCAGCAGCTTACAGGGGAACACTGAAGCTTTCTTT. It is translated as CASSLQGNTEAFF.